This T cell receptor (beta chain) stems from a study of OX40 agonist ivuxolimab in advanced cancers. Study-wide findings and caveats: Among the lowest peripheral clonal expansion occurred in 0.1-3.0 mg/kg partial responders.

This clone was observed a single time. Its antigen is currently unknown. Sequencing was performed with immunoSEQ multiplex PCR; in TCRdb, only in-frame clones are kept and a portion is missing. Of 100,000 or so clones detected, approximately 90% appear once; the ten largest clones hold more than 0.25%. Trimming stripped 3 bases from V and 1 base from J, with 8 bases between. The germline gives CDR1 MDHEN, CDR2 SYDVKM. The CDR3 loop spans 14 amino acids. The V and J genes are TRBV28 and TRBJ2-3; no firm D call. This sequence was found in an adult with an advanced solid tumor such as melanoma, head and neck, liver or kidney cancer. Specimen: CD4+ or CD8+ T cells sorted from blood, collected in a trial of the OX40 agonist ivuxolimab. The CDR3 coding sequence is TGTGCCAGCAGTTTCACGGTTGGCACAGATACGCAGTATTTT. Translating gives CASSFTVGTDTQYF.